The sequence of this T cell receptor (beta chain) was determined in a study of control samples from healthy donors and cancer patients. Sequenced by immunoSEQ multiplex PCR; TCRdb stores in-frame clones only, minus some. In the table there are 100,000 to 150,000 clones, 80% to 95% of which are singletons. This CDR3 contains 14 residues. Per germline, CDR1 LNHDA and CDR2 SQIVND (reference sequence). Trimming took off 3 bases at V and 4 bases at J, with 10 bases between the two ends. V is TRBV19 and J is TRBJ2-1; no firm D call. This receptor was obtained from a woman in her forties or fifties in good health. Material: blood. The CDR3 DNA reads as TGTGCCAGTAGTATCGACGGTCGTTACAATGAGCAGTTCTTC. Translating gives CASSIDGRYNEQFF.